This passage covers 7 T cell receptor beta chains from one sample sequenced in a study of cytomegalovirus exposure and HLA in healthy donors. The method was immunoSEQ multiplex PCR; TCRdb's version includes in-frame clones alone and lacks a portion of them. The profile shows roughly 68,000 clones, around 89% of them singletons. The specimen was PBMCs. These receptors all come from a woman aged 18 to 35 in good health and CMV-seronegative.

The rearrangement links TRBV7-8 to TRBJ2-7, with 10 bases that match TRBD2. The CDR3 runs 13 residues. Looked up from germline, CDR1 is SGHVS and CDR2 is FQNEAQ. V was pared by 5 bases and J by 2 bases, with 0 bases of the junction left unmatched. CDR3 DNA: TGTGCCAGCAGCGGACTAGCGGCCTACGAGCAGTACTTC. Amino acids: CASSGLAAYEQYF.

CDR3: CASGLGGSYGYTF. CDR3 coding DNA: TGCGCCAGCGGATTAGGAGGTTCCTATGGCTACACCTTC. This chain links TRBV4-1 with TRBJ1-2, with D uncertain. V gave up 8 bases and J gave up 4 bases, with 14 bases separating them. CDR3 size: 13 residues. The germline CDR1 and CDR2 sequences are MGHRA and YSYEKL.

This sequence joins TRBV2 and TRBJ1-4, with D possibly TRBD1 on 5 matching bases. CDR3 size: 17 residues. Trimming stripped 7 bases from V and 0 bases from J, with 18 bases between. Germline V CDR1 and CDR2: SNHLY, FYNNEI. The CDR3 is CASKGAPTFATNEKLFF. The CDR3 coding sequence is TGTGCCAGCAAAGGGGCGCCGACCTTTGCAACTAATGAAAAACTGTTTTTT. The variable domain in full, completed from reference TRBV2 and TRBJ1-4, reads EPEVTQTPSHQVTQMGQEVILRCVPISNHLYFYWYRQILGQKVEFLVSFYNNEISEKSEIFDDQFSVERPDGSNFTLKIRSTKLEDSAMYFCASKGAPTFATNEKLFFGSGTQLSVL.

This chain uses TRBV4-3 with TRBJ1-4; TRBD1 aligns across 9 bases. Germline CDR1 is LGHNA and CDR2 is YSLEER. V lost 7 bases to trimming and J lost 4 bases; unmatched junction nucleotides: 7. The CDR3 length is 15 residues. The CDR3 coding sequence is TGCGCCAGCACGCCCGAGGGACAGGGTAATGAAAAACTGTTTTTT. The encoded protein is CASTPEGQGNEKLFF.

V usage is TRBV6-1 and J usage is TRBJ2-1; possibly TRBD2 for D (7 bases). The germline gives CDR1 MNHNS, CDR2 SASEGT. This CDR3 has 13 residues. V lost 9 bases to trimming and J lost 4 bases, with 13 bases between them. CDR3 coding DNA: TGTGCCAGAGGGGAGGGGGTATACAATGAGCAGTTCTTC. It encodes CARGEGVYNEQFF.

This clone has more than one count but fewer than ten. The V gene is TRBV7-2, the J gene TRBJ1-4, with D possibly being TRBD1 (6 bases). V was cut by 2 bases and J by 7 bases, with 17 bases left in between. Germline loops: CDR1 SGHTA, CDR2 FQGNSA. The CDR3 contains 16 residues. The CDR3 region is CASSLPAGAGTEKLFF. DNA for the CDR3: TGTGCCAGCAGCTTACCGGCAGGGGCAGGAACTGAAAAACTGTTTTTT.

For the CDR3, the DNA is TGTGCCAGCAGTTACTCTAGCGTCTCACGGGGAGAGCAGTACTTC. Its translation is CASSYSSVSRGEQYF. The rearrangement uses TRBV6-6 and TRBJ2-7, with TRBD2 as a possible D gene (5 bases). This CDR3 is built from 15 residues. With 0 bases removed from V and 7 bases from J, the gap between germline ends came to 16 bases. Germline V gene lookup returns CDR1 MNHNY and CDR2 SVGAGI (reference sequence).